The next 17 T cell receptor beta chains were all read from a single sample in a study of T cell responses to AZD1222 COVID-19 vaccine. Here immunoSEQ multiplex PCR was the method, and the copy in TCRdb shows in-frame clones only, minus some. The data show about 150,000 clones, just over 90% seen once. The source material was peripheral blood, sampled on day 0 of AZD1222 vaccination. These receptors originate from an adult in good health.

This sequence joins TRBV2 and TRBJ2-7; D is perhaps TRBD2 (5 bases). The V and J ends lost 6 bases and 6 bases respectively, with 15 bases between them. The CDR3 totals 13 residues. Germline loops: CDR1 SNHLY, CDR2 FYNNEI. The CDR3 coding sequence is TGTGCCAGCAGCCCCTCGGGGTTCGGCGAGCAGTACTTC. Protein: CASSPSGFGEQYF.

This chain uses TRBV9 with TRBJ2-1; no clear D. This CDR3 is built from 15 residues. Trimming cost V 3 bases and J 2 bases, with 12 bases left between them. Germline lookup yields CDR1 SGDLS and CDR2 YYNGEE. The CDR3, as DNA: TGTGCCAGCAGCGAAGGGCCTCAAACCTACAATGAGCAGTTCTTC. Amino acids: CASSEGPQTYNEQFF.

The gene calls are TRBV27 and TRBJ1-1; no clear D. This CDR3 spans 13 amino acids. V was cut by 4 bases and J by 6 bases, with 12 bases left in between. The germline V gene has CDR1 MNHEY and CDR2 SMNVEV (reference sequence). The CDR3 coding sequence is TGTGCCAGCAGTTCCTCGGGTCGCCCTGAAGCTTTCTTT. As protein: CASSSSGRPEAFF.

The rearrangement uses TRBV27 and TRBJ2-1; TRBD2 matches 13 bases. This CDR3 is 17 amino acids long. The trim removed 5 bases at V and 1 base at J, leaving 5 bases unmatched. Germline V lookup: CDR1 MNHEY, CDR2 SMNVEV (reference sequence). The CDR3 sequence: CASSTSGRELSYNEQFF. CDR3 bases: TGTGCCAGCAGTACTAGCGGGAGGGAATTATCCTACAATGAGCAGTTCTTC.

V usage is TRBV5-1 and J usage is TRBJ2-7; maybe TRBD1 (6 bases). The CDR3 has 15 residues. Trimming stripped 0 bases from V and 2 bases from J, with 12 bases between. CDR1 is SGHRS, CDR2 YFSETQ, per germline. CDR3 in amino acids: CASSLVGTLPYEQYF. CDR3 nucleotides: TGCGCCAGCAGCTTGGTCGGGACATTACCCTACGAGCAGTACTTC.

CDR3 bases: TGCGCCAGCAGCCAGTTTATTAGGAACACTGAAGCTTTCTTT. Protein: CASSQFIRNTEAFF. The chain has TRBV4-3 and TRBJ1-1; D not resolved. The CDR3 is 14 amino acids. Germline CDR1 reads LGHNA; CDR2 reads YSLEER. V lost 3 bases to trimming and J lost 1 base, with 9 bases between them.

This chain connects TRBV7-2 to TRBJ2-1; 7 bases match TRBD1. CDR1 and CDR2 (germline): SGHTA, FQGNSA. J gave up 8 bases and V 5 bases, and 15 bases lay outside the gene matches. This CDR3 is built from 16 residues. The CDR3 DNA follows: TGTGCCAGCAGCCAGGGCCCGGGACAGTGGGGATATGAGCAGTTCTTC. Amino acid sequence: CASSQGPGQWGYEQFF.

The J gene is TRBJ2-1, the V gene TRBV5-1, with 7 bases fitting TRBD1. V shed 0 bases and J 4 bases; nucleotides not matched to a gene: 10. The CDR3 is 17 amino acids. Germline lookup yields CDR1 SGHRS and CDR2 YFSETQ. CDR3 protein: CASSLADLGTAYNEQFF. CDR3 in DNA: TGCGCCAGCAGCTTGGCTGACCTTGGGACAGCATACAATGAGCAGTTCTTC.

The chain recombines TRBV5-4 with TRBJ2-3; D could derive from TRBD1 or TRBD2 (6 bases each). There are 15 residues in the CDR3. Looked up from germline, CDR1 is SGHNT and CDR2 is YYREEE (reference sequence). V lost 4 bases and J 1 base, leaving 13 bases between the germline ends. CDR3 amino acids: CASSPDGGRTDTQYF. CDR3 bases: TGTGCCAGCAGCCCGGATGGGGGGCGCACAGATACGCAGTATTTT.

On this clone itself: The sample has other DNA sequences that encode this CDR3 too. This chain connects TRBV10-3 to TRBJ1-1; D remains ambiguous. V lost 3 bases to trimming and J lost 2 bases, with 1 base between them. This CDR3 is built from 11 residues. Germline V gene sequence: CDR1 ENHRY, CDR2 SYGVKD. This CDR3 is CAISENTEAFF. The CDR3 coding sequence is TGTGCCATCAGTGAAAACACTGAAGCTTTCTTT.

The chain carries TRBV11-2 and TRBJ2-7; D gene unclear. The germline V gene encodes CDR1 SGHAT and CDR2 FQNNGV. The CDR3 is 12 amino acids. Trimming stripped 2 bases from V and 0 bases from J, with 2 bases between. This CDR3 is CASSLNSYEQYF. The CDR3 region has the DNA TGTGCCAGCAGCTTAAACTCCTACGAGCAGTACTTC.

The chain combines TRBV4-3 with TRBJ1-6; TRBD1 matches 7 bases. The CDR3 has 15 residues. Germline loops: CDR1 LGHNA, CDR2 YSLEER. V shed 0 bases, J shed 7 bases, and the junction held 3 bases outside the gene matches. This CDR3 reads CASSQEDRDNSPLHF. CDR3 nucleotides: TGCGCCAGCAGCCAAGAAGACAGGGACAATTCACCCCTCCACTTT.

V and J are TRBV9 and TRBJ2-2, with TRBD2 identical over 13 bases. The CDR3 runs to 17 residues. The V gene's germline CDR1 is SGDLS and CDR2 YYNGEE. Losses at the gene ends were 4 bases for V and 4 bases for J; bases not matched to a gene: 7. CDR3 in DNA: TGTGCCAGCAGCCCCAGGACTAGCGGGAGTTTCACCGGGGAGCTGTTTTTT. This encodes CASSPRTSGSFTGELFF.

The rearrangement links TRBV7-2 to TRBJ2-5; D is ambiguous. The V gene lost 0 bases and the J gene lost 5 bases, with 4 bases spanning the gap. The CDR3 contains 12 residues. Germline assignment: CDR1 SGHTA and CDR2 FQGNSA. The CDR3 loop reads CASSLAHETQYF. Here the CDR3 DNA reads TGTGCCAGCAGCTTAGCGCATGAGACCCAGTACTTC.

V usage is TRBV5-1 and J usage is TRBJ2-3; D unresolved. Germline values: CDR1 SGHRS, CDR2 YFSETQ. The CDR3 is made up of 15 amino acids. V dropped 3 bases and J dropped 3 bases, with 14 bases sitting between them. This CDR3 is CASSSNTGTTDTQYF. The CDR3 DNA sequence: TGCGCCAGCAGCTCGAATACGGGTACGACAGATACGCAGTATTTT.

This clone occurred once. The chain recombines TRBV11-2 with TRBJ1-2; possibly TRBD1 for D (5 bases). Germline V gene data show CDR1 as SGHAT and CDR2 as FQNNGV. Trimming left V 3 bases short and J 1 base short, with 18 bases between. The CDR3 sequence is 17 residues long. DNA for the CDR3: TGTGCCAGCAGCTTTGATCGGGAGACAGAGGATAACTATGGCTACACCTTC. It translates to CASSFDRETEDNYGYTF.

CDR3 DNA: TGTGCCAGCAGTTTGGGACAGGGGGCACCGTACGAGCAGTACTTC. Protein product: CASSLGQGAPYEQYF. This sequence joins TRBV27 and TRBJ2-7, with TRBD1 identical over 12 bases. Trimming cost V 3 bases and J 4 bases; bases outside gene matches: 4. The CDR3 totals 15 residues. CDR1 and CDR2 from the germline V gene are MNHEY and SMNVEV (reference sequence).